Presented here are 18 T cell receptor beta chains from one specimen sequenced in a study of OX40 agonist ivuxolimab in advanced cancers. Generated by immunoSEQ multiplex PCR, the TCRdb table keeps only in-frame clones and is missing some. Of around 77,000 clones listed, 89% are singletons. The input for sequencing was CD4+ or CD8+ T cells sorted from blood, taken in a trial of the OX40 agonist ivuxolimab. These receptors came from an adult with an advanced solid tumor such as melanoma, head and neck, liver or kidney cancer.

The chain carries TRBV9 and TRBJ2-6; D remains unclear. Trimming removed 0 bases from V and 1 base from J, with 5 bases in between. Germline V gives CDR1 SGDLS, CDR2 YYNGEE. The CDR3 has 15 residues. CDR3 nucleotides: TGTGCCAGCAGCGTAGTGGGATCTGGGGCCAACGTCCTGACTTTC. Amino acid sequence: CASSVVGSGANVLTF.

The chain employs TRBV19 and TRBJ1-5; 7 bases are a match to TRBD1. Looked up from germline, CDR1 is LNHDA and CDR2 is SQIVND (reference sequence). V trimming: 2 bases; J trimming: 7 bases; junction bases outside the gene matches: 17. The CDR3 is 18 amino acids. In DNA form, the CDR3 reads TGTGCCAGTAGTATAAGGTGGGGGCCGGGCGGACAGGAGCAGCCCCAGCATTTT. Its protein is CASSIRWGPGGQEQPQHF.

The rearrangement uses TRBV2 and TRBJ1-1; TRBD1 aligns across 8 bases. CDR1 SNHLY and CDR2 FYNNEI come from the germline V gene. The V and J ends lost 8 bases and 11 bases, in that order; junction bases with no gene match: 13. The CDR3 consists of 13 residues. The CDR3 region has the DNA TGTGCCAGCGGGCCCGACAGGGGACGGAGGGCTTTCTTT. This gives the protein CASGPDRGRRAFF. Looking up the rest from reference TRBV2 and TRBJ1-1 gives the full variable domain: EPEVTQTPSHQVTQMGQEVILRCVPISNHLYFYWYRQILGQKVEFLVSFYNNEISEKSEIFDDQFSVERPDGSNFTLKIRSTKLEDSAMYFCASGPDRGRRAFFGQGTRLTVV.

V is TRBV7-2 and J is TRBJ2-1; maybe TRBD1 (6 bases). In germline, CDR1 is SGHTA, CDR2 FQGNSA. Trimming cost V 6 bases and J 3 bases, with 15 bases left between them. CDR3 length equals 15 residues. This CDR3 reads CASRVGHIDYNEQFF. The CDR3 DNA follows: TGTGCCAGCAGAGTGGGACACATCGACTACAATGAGCAGTTCTTC. The full variable domain, completed using reference TRBV7-2 and TRBJ2-1, is GAGVSQSPSNKVTEKGKDVELRCDPISGHTALYWYRQSLGQGLEFLIYFQGNSAPDKSGLPSDRFSAERTGGSVSTLTIQRTQQEDSAVYLCASRVGHIDYNEQFFGPGTRLTVL.

J is TRBJ2-5 and V is TRBV28, with 7 bases identical to TRBD2. J gave up 8 bases and V 3 bases, and 6 bases lay outside the gene matches. There are 13 residues in the CDR3. Germline-derived CDR1 and CDR2 are MDHEN and SYDVKM. The CDR3 DNA sequence: TGTGCCAGCAGTTTGGGGCCGGGGGGAACCCAGTACTTC. It translates to CASSLGPGGTQYF.

This chain uses TRBV7-9 with TRBJ1-2; 7 nucleotides line up with TRBD1. Unmatched junction bases numbered 13, after V lost 4 bases and J lost 8 bases. Germline CDR1 is SEHNR and CDR2 is FQNEAQ (reference sequence). The CDR3 has 15 residues. The CDR3 here is CASSSQPGQITGYTF. The CDR3 nucleotides read TGTGCCAGCAGCTCCCAACCGGGACAGATAACCGGCTACACCTTC.

This chain links TRBV5-4 with TRBJ2-5; 16 bases align to TRBD2. The CDR3 has 16 residues. Trimming at V came to 4 bases and at J to 5 bases, leaving 5 bases not matched to a gene. Per germline, CDR1 SGHNT and CDR2 YYREEE (reference sequence). CDR3 in DNA: TGTGCCAGCAGCGGGACTAGCGGGGGGGCCGGGGAGACCCAGTACTTC. This codes for CASSGTSGGAGETQYF.

This clone was observed once. The V and J genes are TRBV11-2 and TRBJ1-5; D might be TRBD1 (5 bases). Germline-derived CDR1 and CDR2 are SGHAT and FQNNGV. This CDR3 is built from 15 residues. Trimming took 0 bases from V and 5 from J, leaving 11 bases between them. CDR3 sequence (DNA): TGTGCCAGCAGCTTAGATTGGGGCACTTATCAGCCCCAGCATTTT. Its protein is CASSLDWGTYQPQHF.

This sequence joins TRBV15 and TRBJ2-5, with 10 bases identical to TRBD1. Germline lookup yields CDR1 LNHNV and CDR2 YYDKDF (reference sequence). This CDR3 is built from 16 residues. Unmatched junction bases numbered 4, after V lost 1 base and J lost 2 bases. The CDR3 spells CATSRGDRGQQETQYF. The CDR3 bases are TGTGCCACCAGCAGAGGCGACAGGGGGCAACAAGAGACCCAGTACTTC.

The chain joins TRBV5-3 to TRBJ2-7; no reliable D call. TRBV5-3 has ORF status, its function being uncertain. Trimming took off 4 bases at V and 5 bases at J, with 22 bases between the two ends. The CDR3 runs to 16 residues. Here the CDR3 DNA reads TGTGCCAGAAGCCTAGGAACTCTCAAGGAAGAGGACGAGCAGTACTTC. It encodes CARSLGTLKEEDEQYF.

V and J are TRBV21-1 and TRBJ1-4. TRBV21-1 has pseudogene status. The CDR3 consists of 17 residues. This chain's CDR3 is CASTPPSPGRRNEKLFF. CDR3 in DNA: TGTGCCAGCACCCCGCCGTCCCCGGGACGGCGGAATGAAAAACTGTTTTTT.

The genes are TRBV10-3 and TRBJ2-3, with 15 bases that match TRBD2. This CDR3 region has 18 residues. Germline V lookup: CDR1 ENHRY, CDR2 SYGVKD. Trimming at V came to 6 bases and at J to 5 bases, leaving 12 bases not matched to a gene. This CDR3 reads CAIRKSWTSGGAGDTQYF. CDR3 coding DNA: TGTGCCATCAGAAAGAGCTGGACTAGCGGGGGGGCAGGAGATACGCAGTATTTT.

The rearrangement joins TRBV7-8 to TRBJ1-1, with D uncertain. Germline V lookup: CDR1 SGHVS, CDR2 FQNEAQ. The CDR3 totals 14 residues. V was clipped by 0 bases and J by 0 bases, with 5 bases between them. The CDR3 nucleotides are TGTGCCAGCAGCTTAGCGGAGGTGAACACTGAAGCTTTCTTT. Translation gives CASSLAEVNTEAFF.

J is TRBJ2-7 and V is TRBV7-2, with TRBD1 matching 8 bases. The J segment lost 0 bases and the V segment lost 5 bases, leaving 9 bases of the junction unmatched. The CDR3 extends over 16 amino acids. Germline V gene lookup returns CDR1 SGHTA and CDR2 FQGNSA. DNA for the CDR3: TGTGCCAGCAGCCCTCAGACAGGGGCCTTCTCCTACGAGCAGTACTTC. The encoded protein is CASSPQTGAFSYEQYF.

This chain links TRBV5-1 with TRBJ1-6; 8 bases are shared with TRBD1. The CDR3 runs 14 residues. Germline assignment: CDR1 SGHRS and CDR2 YFSETQ. The junction had 8 bases not matched to a gene; V was cut back by 5 bases and J by 10 bases. The CDR3 DNA reads as TGCGCCAGCAGGGTAGGACAGGGTGGATCACCCCTCCACTTT. Amino acid sequence: CASRVGQGGSPLHF.

The V and J genes are TRBV30 and TRBJ2-5; 9 positions agree with TRBD1. The J call may be wrong; the DNA end is better matched by TRBJ2-7. Germline-derived CDR1 and CDR2 are GTSNPN and SVGIG (reference sequence). The CDR3 has 14 residues. The CDR3, as DNA: TGTGCCTGGAACCCGCTGGACAGGGGATACGAGCAGTACTTC. Amino acid sequence: CAWNPLDRGYEQYF.

The rearrangement joins TRBV30 to TRBJ2-2, with D hard to call. V dropped 2 bases and J dropped 1 base, with 8 bases sitting between them. Germline V CDR1 and CDR2: GTSNPN, SVGIG (reference sequence). This CDR3 contains 14 residues. The CDR3 is CAWSRPKNTGELFF. The CDR3 nucleotides read TGTGCCTGGAGTCGCCCGAAGAACACCGGGGAGCTGTTTTTT.

The genes are TRBV4-2 and TRBJ1-5; D not certain. This CDR3 has 15 residues. Between the trimmed V and J ends, which lost 3 bases and 4 bases, there was a span of 13 bases. Germline CDR1 reads LGHNA; CDR2 reads YNFKEQ. The CDR3 reads CASSQRPDGNQPQHF. CDR3 DNA: TGTGCCAGCAGCCAGAGACCGGACGGGAATCAGCCCCAGCATTTT.